This paragraph covers one T cell receptor beta chain sequence. The data derive from a study of cytomegalovirus exposure and HLA in healthy donors. Study-level information: The approximately 110 validation repertoires were reported in a later analysis to have been generated on the same platform as the roughly 680 first-cohort repertoires.

The donors were part of the validation cohort of around 110 subjects. That cohort was separate from the first cohort, which comprised 500 to 700 subjects. TCRdb's copy holds only in-frame clones and misses some; the assay was immunoSEQ multiplex PCR. Of 250,000 to 350,000 clones listed, 86% were seen once; the top ten hold approximately 0.84%. This receptor was obtained from a woman aged 18-29 years in good health and CMV-seronegative. The source material was PBMCs.

The CDR3 here is CASSTRGGSYEQYF. In DNA, the CDR3 is TGTGCCAGCAGCACCCGAGGAGGCTCCTACGAGCAGTACTTC. V and J are TRBV11-2 and TRBJ2-7; tentative D call: TRBD2 (5 bases). This CDR3 is built from 14 residues. Germline V gene lookup returns CDR1 SGHAT and CDR2 FQNNGV. The V end lost 5 bases, the J end lost 0 bases, and 11 bases lay between the germline ends. Full variable domain (missing parts from reference TRBV11-2 and TRBJ2-7): EAGVAQSPRYKIIEKRQSVAFWCNPISGHATLYWYQQILGQGPKLLIQFQNNGVVDDSQLPKDRFSAERLKGVDSTLKIQPAKLEDSAVYLCASSTRGGSYEQYFGPGTRLTVT.